This TCR beta chain comes out of a study of read filtering for tumor transcriptome and immune sequencing. Overall study context: Per sample, TCR-region reads ranged about 4.05 to 10.27 million by IR-seq, about 80 to 1,400 by RNA-seq.

Molecular barcoded adaptors covering alpha/delta and beta/gamma chains were used on 400 ng RNA. TCRdb fed the reads into MiXCR, producing one record per CDR3 protein. The data hold tens of thousands of distinct CDR3 sequences, with roughly an eighth observed a single time. Many counts were recorded for this clonotype. Its antigen remains unknown. The CDR3 covers 15 residues. V was pared by 5 bases and J by 2 bases, with 5 bases of the junction left unmatched. Findings of the study overall: IR-seq captured clonotypes deeper and more reliably than RNA-seq. Correlation between methods rose after single-read clonotypes were removed.

The sequence was collected from a donor over 35 with multiple myeloma. The gene calls are TRBV12-3 or TRBV12-4 and TRBJ2-1; 8 bases are a match to TRBD1. The material sequenced was a population of CD138-negative cells sorted from bone marrow. The CDR3 coding sequence is TGTGCCAGCAGTCCCGGACAGGGACCCTACAATGAGCAGTTCTTC. Translation: CASSPGQGPYNEQFF.